This TCR beta chain was identified during a study of CD8 T cells in ankylosing spondylitis. General study points: A TCR beta motif of under 10 highly homologous variants seemed to mark ankylosing spondylitis blood. Reportedly, disease-linked clones are significantly enriched in ankylosing spondylitis patients' matched synovial fluid.

TCRdb passed the 5' RACE reads through MiXCR, listing each CDR3 protein once. The data show some 800,000 distinct CDR3 sequences, 12% seen once. A remark on this clonotype: The target antigen is unknown.

Per the germline V gene, CDR1 is LNHNV and CDR2 is YYDKDF (reference sequence). This CDR3 has 14 residues. With 4 bases removed from V and 12 bases from J, the gap between germline ends came to 18 bases. J is TRBJ2-2 and V is TRBV15, with unresolved D. This clonotype was sampled from a male donor with ankylosing spondylitis. The sequenced material came from blood, either unsorted or a sorted T cell fraction (not recorded which). As DNA, the CDR3 is TGTGCCACCAGCACCTCTATGACTCTCGTGAAGCTGTTTTTT. It translates to CATSTSMTLVKLFF.